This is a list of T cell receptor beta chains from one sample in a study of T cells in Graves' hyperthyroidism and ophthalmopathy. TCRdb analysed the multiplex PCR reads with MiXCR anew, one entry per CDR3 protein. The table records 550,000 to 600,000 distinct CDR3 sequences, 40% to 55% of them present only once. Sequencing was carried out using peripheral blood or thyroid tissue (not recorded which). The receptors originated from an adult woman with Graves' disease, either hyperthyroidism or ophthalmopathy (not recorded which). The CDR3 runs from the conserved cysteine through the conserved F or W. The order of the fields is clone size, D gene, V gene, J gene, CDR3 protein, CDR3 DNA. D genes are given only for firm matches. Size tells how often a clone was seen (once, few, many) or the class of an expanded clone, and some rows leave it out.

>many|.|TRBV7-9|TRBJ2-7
CASSFSGRDLSYEQYF
TGTGCCAGCAGCTTCTCGGGACGAGACCTGTCCTACGAGCAGTACTTC
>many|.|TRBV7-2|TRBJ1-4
CASRRGEGEKLFF
TGTGCCAGCAGGCGGGGGGAAGGTGAAAAACTGTTTTTT
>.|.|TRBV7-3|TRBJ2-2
CASSLTGTEQFFGELFF
.
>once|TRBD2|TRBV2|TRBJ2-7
CASSEGLAGAGEQYF
TGTGCCAGCAGTGAAGGGCTAGCGGGAGCGGGTGAGCAGTACTTC
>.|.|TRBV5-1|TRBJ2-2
CASSLVGAFPSSGMFF
TGCGCCAGCAGCTTGGTAGGGGCTTTCCCATCTTCCGGAATGTTTTTT
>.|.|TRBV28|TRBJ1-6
CASSLSLQTSPLHF
TGTGCCAGCAGTTTATCATTACAAACCTCACCCCTCCACTTT
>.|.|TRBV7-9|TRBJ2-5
CASSLAGANQETQYF
TGTGCCAGCAGCTTAGCGGGAGCGAACCAAGAGACCCAGTACTTC
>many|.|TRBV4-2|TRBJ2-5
CASSHPGEETQYF
TGTGCCAGCAGCCACCCAGGGGAGGAGACCCAGTACTTC
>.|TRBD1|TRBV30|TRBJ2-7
CAWSLTGGPWQYF
TGTGCCTGGAGTTTAACAGGGGGCCCTTGGCAGTACTTC
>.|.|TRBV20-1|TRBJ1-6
CSASSSGQRNSPLHF
TGCAGTGCCAGCAGCTCCGGACAGAGAAATTCACCCCTCCACTTT
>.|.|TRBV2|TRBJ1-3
CASSAGTRNTIYF
TGTGCCAGCAGTGCGGGGACGAGAAACACCATATATTTT
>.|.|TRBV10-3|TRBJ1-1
CASSEEQRKRGEAFF
TGTGCCAGCAGTGAAGAACAGAGGAAACGGGGTGAAGCTTTCTTT
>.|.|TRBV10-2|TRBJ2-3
CASSVGGRSDTQYF
TGCGCCAGCAGTGTTGGGGGAAGATCAGATACGCAGTATTTT
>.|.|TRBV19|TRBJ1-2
CASSLGWGYTF
TGTGCCAGTAGCCTCGGATGGGGCTACACCTTC
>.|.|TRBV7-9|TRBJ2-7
CASSSGNSYEQYF
TGTGCCAGCAGTTCGGGAAATTCCTACGAGCAGTACTTC
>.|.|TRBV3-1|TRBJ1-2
CASSQDRAYGYTF
TGTGCCAGCAGCCAAGACAGGGCCTATGGCTACACCTTC
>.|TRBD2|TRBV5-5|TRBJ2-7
CASSWTSGTGAYEQYF
TGTGCCAGCAGCTGGACTAGCGGGACAGGAGCCTACGAGCAGTACTTC
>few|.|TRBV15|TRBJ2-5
CATSSKPPGGAQYF
TGTGCCACCAGCAGCAAACCTCCCGGAGGGGCCCAGTACTTC
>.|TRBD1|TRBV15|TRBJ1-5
CATSPGGTGRSQPQHF
TGTGCCACCAGCCCCGGCGGGACAGGGCGTAGTCAGCCCCAGCATTTT
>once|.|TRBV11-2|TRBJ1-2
CASSLRVLGYTF
TGTGCCAGCAGCCTCAGGGTCCTTGGCTACACCTTC
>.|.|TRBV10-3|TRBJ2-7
CAIRAGVNEQYF
TGTGCCATCAGGGCAGGGGTAAACGAGCAGTACTTC
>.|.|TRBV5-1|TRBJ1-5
CASSPDIGNQPQHF
TGCGCCAGCAGCCCTGATATAGGGAATCAGCCCCAGCATTTT
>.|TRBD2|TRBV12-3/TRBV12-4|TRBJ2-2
CASSPAGLAGGPAGELFF
TGTGCCAGCAGCCCAGCAGGGCTAGCGGGAGGGCCCGCCGGGGAGCTGTTTTTT
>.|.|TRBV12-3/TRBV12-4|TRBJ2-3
CASSFLLGADTQYF
TGTGCCAGCAGTTTCTTATTAGGGGCAGATACGCAGTATTTT
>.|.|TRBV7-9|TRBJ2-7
CASRPGTIGRHEQYF
TGTGCCAGCAGGCCCGGGACAATCGGACGCCACGAGCAGTACTTC
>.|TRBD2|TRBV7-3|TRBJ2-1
CASSSGLAGVDEQFF
TGTGCCAGCAGCTCGGGACTAGCGGGAGTGGATGAGCAGTTCTTC
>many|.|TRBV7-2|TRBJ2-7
CASSFGLALEQYF
TGTGCCAGCAGCTTTGGGCTAGCCCTCGAGCAGTACTTC
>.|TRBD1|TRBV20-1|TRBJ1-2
CSPTGGYGYTF
TGCAGTCCGACAGGGGGCTATGGCTACACCTTC
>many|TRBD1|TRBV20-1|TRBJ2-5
CSVGQEDQETQYF
TGCAGTGTGGGACAGGAGGACCAAGAGACCCAGTACTTC